In its sample, the clone carrying this T cell receptor (beta chain) was seen a few times. Its antigen is unidentified. This specimen belongs to a study of blood T cells in healthy people across ages. A second PCR, run for roughly 7 to 11 cycles, used a sample-barcoded 5' primer plus a J-beta primer mix. One entry per CDR3 protein results from TCRdb running MiXCR on the 5' RACE reads. This sample carries fewer than 1.5 million distinct CDR3 sequences, around 39% of them seen once, and the ten largest clones take 7% to 9%. Study-level results: Both higher diversity and more naive CD4+ cells marked long-lived donors when set against aged donors. TCR beta diversity was tightly associated with the proportion of naive T cells. Calculation of diversity from one million T cells yielded estimates considered to be underestimates.

Germline V gene lookup returns CDR1 DFQATT and CDR2 SNEGSKA (reference sequence). Unmatched junction bases numbered 4, after V lost 2 bases and J lost 9 bases. The CDR3 length is 13 residues. Samples each yielded at least 6 micrograms of total RNA. The receptor comes from a woman younger than 30 in good health. The sample comprised blood. The gene calls are TRBV20-1 and TRBJ2-1, with 10 bases that match TRBD1. CDR3 region: CSARRQGAGEQFF. In DNA, the CDR3 is TGCAGTGCTAGACGACAGGGGGCAGGTGAGCAGTTCTTC.